Listed below are T cell receptor beta chains from one sample, sequenced in a study of cytomegalovirus exposure and HLA in healthy donors. TCRdb keeps only in-frame clones here, not all; method: immunoSEQ multiplex PCR. The sample consists of tens of thousands of clones, roughly 94% of them appearing once. The sample consisted of PBMCs. The source is a woman between 18 and 29 years old in good health and CMV-seronegative. CDR3s include the opening cysteine and the closing phenylalanine or tryptophan. Fields, in order: clone size, J gene, V gene, CDR3 protein. Size is omitted from some rows. Given values are once, few, many or a class for expanded clones.

clone_size: .; j_call: TRBJ2-1; v_call: TRBV7-6; cdr3_aa: CASSAPGGDEQFF
clone_size: .; j_call: TRBJ1-2; v_call: TRBV29-1; cdr3_aa: CSVEGGRSYNYGYTF
clone_size: .; j_call: TRBJ2-1; v_call: TRBV28; cdr3_aa: CASTPGGQGHNEQFF
clone_size: .; j_call: TRBJ2-1; v_call: TRBV7-6; cdr3_aa: CASSLGGHNEQFF
clone_size: .; j_call: TRBJ2-1; v_call: TRBV7-6; cdr3_aa: CASSPRLAGGPGSYNEQFF
clone_size: .; j_call: TRBJ2-1; v_call: TRBV7-2; cdr3_aa: CASSPSQGLGHNEQFF
clone_size: .; j_call: TRBJ2-1; v_call: TRBV18; cdr3_aa: CASSPAGSSYNEQFF
clone_size: .; j_call: TRBJ2-1; v_call: TRBV4-3; cdr3_aa: CASSGVQGAGEQFF
clone_size: .; j_call: TRBJ2-3; v_call: TRBV28; cdr3_aa: CASSPFDRANTQYF
clone_size: .; j_call: TRBJ2-5; v_call: TRBV28; cdr3_aa: CASSPPGQDQETQYF
clone_size: .; j_call: TRBJ1-1; v_call: TRBV14; cdr3_aa: CASSQVALRGAFF
clone_size: .; j_call: TRBJ1-1; v_call: TRBV5-6; cdr3_aa: CASSLGGGWDTEAFF
clone_size: .; j_call: TRBJ2-1; v_call: TRBV10-2; cdr3_aa: CASTRGLAGGPVFHNEQFF
clone_size: .; j_call: TRBJ2-7; v_call: TRBV4-1; cdr3_aa: CASSQGTGSNEQYF
clone_size: .; j_call: TRBJ2-4; v_call: TRBV29-1; cdr3_aa: CSATGTFNIQYF
clone_size: .; j_call: TRBJ1-3; v_call: TRBV9; cdr3_aa: CASTPTVSGNTIYF
clone_size: .; j_call: TRBJ1-4; v_call: TRBV30; cdr3_aa: CATGLSSTKNEKLFF
clone_size: few; j_call: TRBJ2-3; v_call: TRBV19; cdr3_aa: CASSVSSGALDTQYF
clone_size: .; j_call: TRBJ2-2; v_call: TRBV6-6; cdr3_aa: CASIVAGVTGELFF
clone_size: .; j_call: TRBJ1-4; v_call: TRBV6-1; cdr3_aa: CARLMTATNEKLFF
clone_size: once; j_call: TRBJ1-1; v_call: TRBV7-6; cdr3_aa: CASSFRGRNTEAFF
clone_size: .; j_call: TRBJ2-7; v_call: TRBV6-5; cdr3_aa: CASTWSSKQYF
clone_size: few; j_call: TRBJ2-7; v_call: TRBV5-4; cdr3_aa: CASSLGPGQGRIEQYF
clone_size: .; j_call: TRBJ2-7; v_call: TRBV4-3; cdr3_aa: CASSQGTRPYEQYF
clone_size: .; j_call: TRBJ2-2; v_call: TRBV19; cdr3_aa: CASSIDPGVNTGELFF
clone_size: .; j_call: TRBJ1-5; v_call: TRBV27; cdr3_aa: CASSGGSVGDQPQHF
clone_size: .; j_call: TRBJ1-5; v_call: TRBV5-1; cdr3_aa: CASSPWGGEGNQPQHF
clone_size: .; j_call: TRBJ2-3; v_call: TRBV5-5; cdr3_aa: CASRRQGVDTQYF
clone_size: .; j_call: TRBJ2-2; v_call: TRBV5-1; cdr3_aa: CASSYRGTGELFF
clone_size: once; j_call: TRBJ2-7; v_call: TRBV7-6; cdr3_aa: CASSSSRDRGEQYF
clone_size: .; j_call: TRBJ1-1; v_call: TRBV18; cdr3_aa: CASQRATGISDTEAFF
clone_size: .; j_call: TRBJ1-1; v_call: TRBV4-3; cdr3_aa: CASSQLTAGGTEAFF
clone_size: .; j_call: TRBJ1-1; v_call: TRBV5-4; cdr3_aa: CASSSRTGGFTEAFF
clone_size: .; j_call: TRBJ1-1; v_call: TRBV5-4; cdr3_aa: CASSLKGGVNTEAFF
clone_size: .; j_call: TRBJ1-5; v_call: TRBV9; cdr3_aa: CASSVGLSNQPQHF
clone_size: once; j_call: TRBJ1-3; v_call: TRBV9; cdr3_aa: CASTPGDRNTIYF
clone_size: .; j_call: TRBJ2-5; v_call: TRBV4-3; cdr3_aa: CASSQGTDQETQYF
clone_size: .; j_call: TRBJ1-1; v_call: TRBV7-2; cdr3_aa: CASSLAPVTEAFF
clone_size: .; j_call: TRBJ2-7; v_call: TRBV18; cdr3_aa: CASSPPGFGSTRLYEQYF
clone_size: .; j_call: TRBJ1-5; v_call: TRBV7-2; cdr3_aa: CASSPLAGFGNQPQHF
clone_size: few; j_call: TRBJ1-1; v_call: TRBV19; cdr3_aa: CASSRQGRGTEAFF
clone_size: .; j_call: TRBJ1-2; v_call: TRBV5-1; cdr3_aa: CASSLSQSGVNYGYTF
clone_size: .; j_call: TRBJ1-1; v_call: TRBV4-3; cdr3_aa: CASSQGTGGKAFF
clone_size: .; j_call: TRBJ1-2; v_call: TRBV2; cdr3_aa: CASSLDPVGGSGYTF
clone_size: .; j_call: TRBJ2-5; v_call: TRBV7-9; cdr3_aa: CASSYGGVGQYF
clone_size: once; j_call: TRBJ2-3; v_call: TRBV4-3; cdr3_aa: CASSQDLGEGILF
clone_size: .; j_call: TRBJ2-3; v_call: TRBV6-5; cdr3_aa: CASRRTSGVDTQYF
clone_size: once; j_call: TRBJ2-1; v_call: TRBV5-1; cdr3_aa: CASSLANGGGSYNEQFF
clone_size: .; j_call: TRBJ2-7; v_call: TRBV28; cdr3_aa: CASSLSAGGYRGPSYEQYF
clone_size: .; j_call: TRBJ1-3; v_call: TRBV27; cdr3_aa: CASSLKGRGTIYF
clone_size: .; j_call: TRBJ2-2; v_call: TRBV7-7; cdr3_aa: CASSPLGSGELFF
clone_size: .; j_call: TRBJ2-1; v_call: TRBV4-3; cdr3_aa: CASSQALTSGQREQFF
clone_size: once; j_call: TRBJ2-5; v_call: TRBV9; cdr3_aa: CASSVGTGTGETQYF
clone_size: .; j_call: TRBJ1-3; v_call: TRBV19; cdr3_aa: CANRQGHSGNTIYF
clone_size: .; j_call: TRBJ1-3; v_call: TRBV6-5; cdr3_aa: CASSSRKVSGNGIYF
clone_size: .; j_call: TRBJ1-2; v_call: TRBV9; cdr3_aa: CASSVTPELYGYTF
clone_size: .; j_call: TRBJ1-2; v_call: TRBV5-6; cdr3_aa: CASSSAGTGPYGYTF
clone_size: .; j_call: TRBJ1-1; v_call: TRBV7-9; cdr3_aa: CASSLRGEAFF
clone_size: .; j_call: TRBJ1-5; v_call: TRBV2; cdr3_aa: CASSRTGQGAQKPQHF